This T cell receptor (beta chain) was sequenced in a study of shared clonotypes between healthy human individuals (dated by TCRdb to the early 2020s). About the investigation overall: A couple of women and a few men aged 18 to 49 years were included in the cohort. Between about 0.94 and 8.9 billion PBMCs per donor were obtained by leukapheresis. For each donor, three plates each were used for CD4 naive and CD4 memory, two plates were used for CD8 naive, and one plate was used for CD8 memory. To increase sequencing depth and limit assay-specific biases, TCR repertoire library preparation and sequencing were carried out by different laboratories using diverse techniques. The study deeply sequenced blood TCR repertoires of 5 or 6 healthy adults to estimate repertoire size and the extent of clonotype sharing between individuals.

With regard to this clone: Its antigen target is currently unknown. No much larger clone is present one base from it, and per-base qualities are unavailable.

Using the deep immunoSEQ assay, multiplex PCR amplified TCR CDR3 regions from genomic DNA. Extracted genomic DNA from each cell subset was distributed evenly across all wells of several immunoSEQ 96-well plates, and each plate was treated as a replicate. For sorted subsets, approximately 0.2 ug of genomic DNA, equivalent to some 33,000 T cell genomes, went into each replicate PCR. Purified libraries were quantified with a Qubit 3.0 fluorometer, sized on a Bioanalyzer 2100, and re-quantified with the KAPA Library Quantification kit. Every immunoSEQ 96-well plate was sequenced on a separate single-read 150-cycle Illumina NextSeq 550 flow cell. Turning to the authors' computational methods: Because the immunoSEQ output included only junctional sequences and no quality scores, the filtering could not be the same as the filtering used for full-length reads. Sequences were annotated with PyIR, a Python wrapper for IgBLAST v1.9, and V/J genes and CDR3 were assigned using IMGT germline references. Reads with weak V/J assignments (E-value above 1e-6), missing CDR3, stop codons, out-of-frame junctions, or ambiguous translated residues were removed. V3J clonotypes were defined as sequences sharing the same inferred V gene, J gene, and CDR3 amino acid sequence. To compute the percentage overlap between repertoires, the number of shared unique clonotypes was divided by the size of the smaller repertoire. Richness of each repertoire was evaluated using RTK rarefaction, the Chao1 estimator, and Recon v2.1 estimates of unobserved clonotypes. Generation probabilities were computed with OLGA for all TCRbeta clonotypes obtained by the gDNA method from several donors. TCRdb re-hosts the immuneACCESS table, in-frame sequences only. Its copies lack some clones; in the studies checked, an unresolved V gene accounts for under half of them, and the cause for the rest is not known. V, J and clone size reflect that table, while D and trimming were determined from the DNA. The sample table shows over 2 million clones, and around 93% are seen once. The top ten hold around 0.35% of the sample.

V ends up 4 bases short and J 10 bases short, with an unmatched junction base count of 6. CDR3 length: 13 amino acids, cysteine to phenylalanine. The only DNA kept is the CDR3, 39 bases in frame from the first base. Based on the germline V gene, the CDR1 and CDR2 sequences are SNHLY and FYNNEI. Points the paper makes about the study in general: Clonotypes shared by all four sorted-subset donors showed higher generation probabilities than non-shared clonotypes. Naive subsets generally had larger estimated clonotype richness than memory subsets did. The genetic and exposure-history diversity represented was limited by the small number of donors. Based on pairwise subsampling, the degree of clonotype sharing among donors was expected to be affected by sequencing depth. Sampling was restricted to blood, and TCR repertoires in tissue are likely to differ from TCR repertoires in blood. Approximately 4.8% of naive CD4, 3.5% of naive CD8, roughly 2.4% of memory CD4, and around 0.42% of memory CD8 clonotypes were shared across several donors. Rarefaction of sorted-subset datasets indicated incomplete sequencing despite the large sequencing depth.

Healthy HIV-negative adults with no recently reported acute infections or vaccinations were included as donors. All donors were Caucasian adults living in Nashville, Tennessee, USA. CD4+ T cells were enriched by magnetic negative selection, after which naive cells were positively selected on CD45RA and the negative fraction was taken as the memory subset. Blood was obtained by leukapheresis, after which PBMCs were separated by Ficoll-Histopaque density gradient centrifugation and cryopreserved in liquid nitrogen vapor phase. Analytical flow cytometry was used to check the purity and quantity of every magnetically sorted T cell population. Genomic DNA was isolated from each sorted fraction and quantified by UV absorbance on a Nanodrop 2000c.

Sequences were obtained from naive CD4+ T cells from PBMCs. Read against the paper, the sample's cell subset or site label means: CD45RA+ positively selected. The sequence joins TRBV2 to TRBJ2-1, with 8 middle bases fitting TRBD2. The receptor was derived from a man in his late teens or twenties in good health. Some clones in this sample may be carry-over from other donors' samples. CDR3 sequence: CASSGGLAGEQFF. DNA sequence: TGTGCCAGCAGTGGCGGACTAGCTGGGGAGCAGTTCTTC.